The next 2 T cell receptor beta chains were all read from a single sample in a study of T cell repertoires in ileal Crohn's disease. TCRdb's copy holds only in-frame clones and misses some; the assay was immunoSEQ multiplex PCR. The sample lists approximately 10,000 clones; less than 85% were seen once. This sample's time point: neoterminal ileum biopsy at postoperative endoscopy, about 6 months after surgery. The sample comprised ileal tissue. The receptors stem from an adult with Crohn's disease.

The rearrangement joins TRBV5-6 to TRBJ1-5; D possibly corresponds to TRBD1 (5 bases). The CDR3 length is 14 residues. Germline V gives CDR1 SGHDT, CDR2 YYEEEE. V was cut by 0 bases and J by 4 bases, with 8 bases left in between. The CDR3 bases are TGTGCCAGCAGCTTGGGTGCAGGGAATCAGCCCCAGCATTTT. Translated: CASSLGAGNQPQHF.

This sequence joins TRBV5-6 and TRBJ2-1, with 8 bases lining up with TRBD1. With V trimmed by 2 bases and J by 8 bases, 9 bases remained unmatched. The CDR3 has 15 amino acids. Germline lookup yields CDR1 SGHDT and CDR2 YYEEEE. The CDR3 loop is CASSFSSGGGDEQFF. The CDR3 nucleotides are TGTGCCAGCAGCTTCTCATCAGGGGGCGGAGATGAGCAGTTCTTC.